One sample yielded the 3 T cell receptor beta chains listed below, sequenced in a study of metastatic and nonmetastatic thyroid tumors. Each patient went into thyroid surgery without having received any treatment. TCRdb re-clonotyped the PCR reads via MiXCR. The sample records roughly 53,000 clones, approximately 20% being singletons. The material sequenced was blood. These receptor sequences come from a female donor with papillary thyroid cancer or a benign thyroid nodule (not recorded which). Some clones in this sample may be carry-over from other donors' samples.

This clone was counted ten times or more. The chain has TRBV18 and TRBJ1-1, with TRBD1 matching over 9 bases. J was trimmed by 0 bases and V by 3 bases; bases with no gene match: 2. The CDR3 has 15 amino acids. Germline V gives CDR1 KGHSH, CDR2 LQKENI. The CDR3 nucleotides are TGTGCCAGCTCACCCACAGGGGGCTTGAACACTGAAGCTTTCTTT. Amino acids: CASSPTGGLNTEAFF.

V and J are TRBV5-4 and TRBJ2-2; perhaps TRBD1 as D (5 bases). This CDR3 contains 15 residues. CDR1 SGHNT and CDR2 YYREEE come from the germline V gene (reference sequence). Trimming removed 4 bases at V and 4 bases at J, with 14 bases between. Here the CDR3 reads CASSLPTGTTGELFF. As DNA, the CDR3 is TGTGCCAGCAGCCTCCCTACAGGAACCACCGGGGAGCTGTTTTTT.

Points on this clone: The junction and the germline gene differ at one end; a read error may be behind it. The CDR3 nucleotides are TGCAGTGCTGGAGATGTCGGCCAAGAGACCCAGTACTTC. It specifies CSAGDVGQETQYF. The chain is built from TRBV20-1 and TRBJ2-5, with D unclear. The CDR3 covers 13 residues. Germline V gene data show CDR1 as DFQATT and CDR2 as SNEGSKA (reference sequence).